This passage covers 12 T cell receptor beta chains from one sample sequenced in a study of cytomegalovirus exposure and HLA in healthy donors. It was with 60 Vbeta and 13 Jbeta primers that the PCR ran. Some clones are missing from TCRdb's copy, which holds only in-frame ones; the method was immunoSEQ multiplex PCR. The top ten clones hold around 2.2% of a sample with more than 150,000 clones, approximately 81% of them seen once. Sequenced input: PBMCs. These receptors all come from a woman under 30 in good health and CMV-seropositive.

V is TRBV10-2 and J is TRBJ1-2, with 10 bases lining up with TRBD1. The germline CDR1 and CDR2 sequences are WSHSY and SAAADI. Trimming at V came to 4 bases and at J to 6 bases, leaving 5 bases not matched to a gene. The CDR3 length is 14 residues. CDR3 protein: CASSGTGTGDGYTF. For the CDR3, the DNA is TGCGCCAGCAGTGGAACCGGGACAGGGGATGGCTACACCTTC.

The CDR3 sequence: CASSLSLSTDTQYF. The CDR3 nucleotides read TGTGCCAGCAGCTTATCACTTAGCACAGATACGCAGTATTTT. This chain uses TRBV7-9 with TRBJ2-3; D is uncertain. Germline V gene lookup returns CDR1 SEHNR and CDR2 FQNEAQ (reference sequence). CDR3 length: 14 amino acids. With 2 bases removed from V and 0 bases from J, the gap between germline ends came to 6 bases. Combining the CDR3 with reference TRBV7-9 and TRBJ2-3 gives the whole variable domain DTGVSQNPRHKITKRGQNVTFRCDPISEHNRLYWYRQTLGQGPEFLTYFQNEAQLEKSRLLSDRFSAERPKGSFSTLEIQRTEQGDSAMYLCASSLSLSTDTQYFGPGTRLTVL.

The rearrangement links TRBV7-6 to TRBJ2-3; 11 bases fit TRBD2. Germline trimming cut 4 bases from V and 2 bases from J; bases unmatched to any gene: 5. Looked up from germline, CDR1 is SGHVS and CDR2 is FNYEAQ. The CDR3 consists of 16 residues. The CDR3 reads CASSSTSGGVTDTQYF. The CDR3 DNA sequence: TGTGCCAGCAGCTCTACTAGCGGGGGAGTCACAGATACGCAGTATTTT.

V is TRBV6-4 and J is TRBJ2-1; TRBD1 agrees at 7 bases. Germline loops: CDR1 MRHNA, CDR2 SNTAGT. The V and J ends lost 2 bases and 8 bases, in that order; junction bases with no gene match: 9. This CDR3 contains 15 residues. The CDR3 bases are TGTGCCAGCAGTGACGGCCAGGGGGAATCCCATGAGCAGTTCTTC. This gives the protein CASSDGQGESHEQFF.

This clone was counted once. This chain links TRBV9 with TRBJ1-1; 7 bases map to TRBD1. With V trimmed by 3 bases and J by 4 bases, 6 bases remained unmatched. Germline-derived CDR1 and CDR2 are SGDLS and YYNGEE. CDR3 length: 14 amino acids. The chain's CDR3 is CASSADRAVTEAFF. DNA for the CDR3: TGTGCCAGCAGCGCCGACAGGGCGGTCACTGAAGCTTTCTTT.

CDR3: CASSQDPGNTIYF. CDR3 DNA: TGTGCCAGCAGCCAAGATCCGGGAAACACCATATATTTT. The chain employs TRBV4-2 and TRBJ1-3; D uncertain. Trimming cost V 0 bases and J 4 bases, with 4 bases left between them. The CDR3 extends over 13 amino acids. CDR1 is LGHNA and CDR2 is YNFKEQ in the germline V gene.

The chain has TRBV6-1 and TRBJ2-5; D is possibly TRBD1 (6 bases). Germline V CDR1 and CDR2: MNHNS, SASEGT. V lost 6 bases to trimming and J lost 5 bases, with 13 bases between them. CDR3 length equals 13 residues. In nucleotides, the CDR3 is TGTGCCAGCAGAACCAGGGGTGCGGAGACCCAGTACTTC. The encoded protein is CASRTRGAETQYF.

This clone was seen only a few times. V gene TRBV7-8 combines with J gene TRBJ2-5; no firm D call. This CDR3 has 10 amino acids. Germline CDR1 and CDR2: SGHVS and FQNEAQ. The CDR3, as DNA: TGTGCTTCTGGGTCAGGGACCCAGTACTTC. Translating it yields CASGSGTQYF.

The gene calls are TRBV7-3 and TRBJ2-3, with 9 bases identical to TRBD2. Trimming at V came to 2 bases and at J to 6 bases, leaving 3 bases not matched to a gene. From germline, CDR1 is SGHTA and CDR2 FQGTGA. This CDR3 has 14 amino acids. The CDR3 reads CASSLAGGRDTQYF. DNA of the CDR3: TGTGCCAGCAGCTTAGCGGGGGGGCGGGATACGCAGTATTTT.

The chain has TRBV6-5 and TRBJ2-4, with D tentatively TRBD2 (5 bases). Germline V CDR1 and CDR2: MNHEY, SVGAGI. The V end lost 4 bases, the J end lost 8 bases, and 12 bases lay between the germline ends. This CDR3 is built from 13 residues. CDR3 in amino acids: CASSSNRGYIQYF. The CDR3 DNA sequence: TGTGCCAGCAGTTCAAACCGGGGATACATTCAGTACTTC.

Points on this clone: At one boundary the junction diverges from the germline segment, which might be a read error. Other DNA sequences within the sample encode an identical CDR3. The V and J genes are TRBV30 and TRBJ2-1; TRBD1 matches 8 bases. Germline V lookup: CDR1 GTSNPN, CDR2 SVGIG (reference sequence). The length of the CDR3 is 13 residues. CDR3 loop: CAWRARGLNEQFF. Here the CDR3 DNA reads TGTGCCTGGAGGGCCAGGGGGCTCAATGAGCAATTCTTC.

The chain combines TRBV6-1 with TRBJ2-5; 10 bases fit TRBD2. Germline values: CDR1 MNHNS, CDR2 SASEGT. The ends lost 5 bases at V and 1 base at J; junction bases unmatched: 4. The CDR3 has 15 residues. In DNA form, the CDR3 reads TGTGCCAGCAGTCCGGGACTAGCGAGCCAAGAGACCCAGTACTTC. This gives the protein CASSPGLASQETQYF.